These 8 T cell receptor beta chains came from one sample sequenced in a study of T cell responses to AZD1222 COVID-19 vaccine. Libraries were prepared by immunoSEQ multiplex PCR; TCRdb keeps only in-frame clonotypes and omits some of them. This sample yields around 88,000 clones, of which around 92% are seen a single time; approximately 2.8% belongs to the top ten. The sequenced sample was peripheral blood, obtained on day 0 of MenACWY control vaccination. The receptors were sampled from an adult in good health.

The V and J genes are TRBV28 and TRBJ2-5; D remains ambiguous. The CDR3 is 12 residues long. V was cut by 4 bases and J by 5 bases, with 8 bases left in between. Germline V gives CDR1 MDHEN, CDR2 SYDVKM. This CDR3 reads CASSSSLETQYF. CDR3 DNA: TGTGCCAGCAGTTCCTCTCTGGAGACCCAGTACTTC.

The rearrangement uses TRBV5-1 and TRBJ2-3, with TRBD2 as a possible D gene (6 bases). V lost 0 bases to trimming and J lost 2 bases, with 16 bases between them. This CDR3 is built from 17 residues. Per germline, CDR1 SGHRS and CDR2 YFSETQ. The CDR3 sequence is CASSLGFGGANTDTQYF. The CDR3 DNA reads TGCGCCAGCAGCTTGGGGTTCGGCGGGGCCAACACAGATACGCAGTATTTT.

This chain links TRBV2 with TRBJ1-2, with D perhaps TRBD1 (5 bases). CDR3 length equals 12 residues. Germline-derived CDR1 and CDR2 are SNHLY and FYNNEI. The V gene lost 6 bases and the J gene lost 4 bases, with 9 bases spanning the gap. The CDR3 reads CASRGDLYGYTF. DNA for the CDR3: TGTGCCAGCAGGGGGGACCTCTATGGCTACACCTTC.

CDR3 coding DNA: TGTGCCAGCAGCCCTGCGGCGTTGGGCGACTATGGCTACACCTTC. Amino acids: CASSPAALGDYGYTF. The chain couples TRBV9 to TRBJ1-2, with D unresolved. Per the germline V gene, CDR1 is SGDLS and CDR2 is YYNGEE. The CDR3 totals 15 residues. Trimming cost V 4 bases and J 3 bases, with 16 bases left between them.

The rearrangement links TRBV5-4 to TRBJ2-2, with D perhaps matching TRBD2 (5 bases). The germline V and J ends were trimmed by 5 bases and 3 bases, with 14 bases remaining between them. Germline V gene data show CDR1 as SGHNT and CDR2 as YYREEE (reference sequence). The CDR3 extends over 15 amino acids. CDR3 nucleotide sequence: TGTGCCAGCAGTAAAGAGCGGCAGGACACCGGGGAGCTGTTTTTT. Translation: CASSKERQDTGELFF.

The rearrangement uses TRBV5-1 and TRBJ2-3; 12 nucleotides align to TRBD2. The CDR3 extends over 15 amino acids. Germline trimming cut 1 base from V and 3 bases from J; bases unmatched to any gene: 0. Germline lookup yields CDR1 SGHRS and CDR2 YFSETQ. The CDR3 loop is CASSLTSGGTDTQYF. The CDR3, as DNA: TGCGCCAGCAGCTTGACTAGCGGGGGGACAGATACGCAGTATTTT.

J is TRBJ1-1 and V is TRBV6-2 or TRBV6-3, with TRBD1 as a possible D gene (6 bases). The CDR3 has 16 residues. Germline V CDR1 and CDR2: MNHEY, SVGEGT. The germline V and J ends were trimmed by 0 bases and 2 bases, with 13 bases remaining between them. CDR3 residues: CASSYSPGRGNTEAFF. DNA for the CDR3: TGTGCCAGCAGTTACTCTCCCGGCAGGGGTAACACTGAAGCTTTCTTT.

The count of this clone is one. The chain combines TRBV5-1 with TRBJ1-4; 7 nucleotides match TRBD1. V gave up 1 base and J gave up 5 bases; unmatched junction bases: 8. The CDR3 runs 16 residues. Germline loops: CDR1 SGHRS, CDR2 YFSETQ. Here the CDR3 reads CASSLPSDRENEKLFF. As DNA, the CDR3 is TGCGCCAGCAGCTTGCCTTCCGACAGGGAGAATGAAAAACTGTTTTTT.